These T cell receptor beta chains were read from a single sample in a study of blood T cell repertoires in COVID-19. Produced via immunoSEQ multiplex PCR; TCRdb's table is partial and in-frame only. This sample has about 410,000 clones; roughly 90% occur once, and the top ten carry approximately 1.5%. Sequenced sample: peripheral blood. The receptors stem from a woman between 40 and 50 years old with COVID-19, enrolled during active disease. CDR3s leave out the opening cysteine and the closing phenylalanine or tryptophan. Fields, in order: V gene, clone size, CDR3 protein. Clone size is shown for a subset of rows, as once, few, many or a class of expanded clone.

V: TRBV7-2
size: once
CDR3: ASSSVEHQPQH

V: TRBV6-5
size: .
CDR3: ASSSYTGELF

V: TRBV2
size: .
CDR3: ASRLDTQY

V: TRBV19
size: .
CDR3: ASSVAWDRYNSPLH

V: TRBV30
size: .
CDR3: ASTGGETEKLF

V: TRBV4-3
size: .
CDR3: ASSQRVAGGDEQF

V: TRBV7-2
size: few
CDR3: ASSLRGQGLSNQPQH

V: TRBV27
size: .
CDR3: ASSLDRGSAGNTIY

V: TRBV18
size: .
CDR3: ASSPGQGAVISYGYT

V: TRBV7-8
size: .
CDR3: ASSLEARLSNQPQH

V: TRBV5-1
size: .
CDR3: ASSLGRTDNYEQY

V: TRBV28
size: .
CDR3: ASSFIGTAAYEQY

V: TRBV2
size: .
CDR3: ASSAQTGGETQY

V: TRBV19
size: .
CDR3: ASSIFGEPNQPQH

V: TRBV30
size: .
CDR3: ACQISGANVLT

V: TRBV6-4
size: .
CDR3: ASSSGRLGGYT

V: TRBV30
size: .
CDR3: AWSVPGPTAIMPQH

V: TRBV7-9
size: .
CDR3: ASSSYSSGNTIY

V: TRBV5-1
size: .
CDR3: ASSLGTGIDEQF

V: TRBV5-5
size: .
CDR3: ASSRTGTYTEAF

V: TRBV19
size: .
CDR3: ASSMVQGLVDGYT

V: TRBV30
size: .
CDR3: AWSLLAGGSNEQF

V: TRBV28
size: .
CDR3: ASSRGTGSN

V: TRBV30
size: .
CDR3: AWSVIVKGSEKLF

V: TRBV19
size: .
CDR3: ASSSSVISSGNTIY

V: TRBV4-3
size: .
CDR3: ASSQVRTGRNTEAF

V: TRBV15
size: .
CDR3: ATSWSGAYNEQF

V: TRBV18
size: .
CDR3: ASSPVENYGYT